These 25 T cell receptor beta chains came from one sample sequenced in a study of cytomegalovirus exposure and HLA in healthy donors (dated by TCRdb to the late 2010s). Library creation used the immunoSEQ multiplex PCR assay. A mixture of 60 forward primers for TCR Vbeta segments and 13 reverse primers for TCR Jbeta segments was used in the multiplex PCR. TCRdb provides this immuneACCESS table in a form limited to in-frame rearrangements. Some clones are lacking; in checked studies, under half of them reflect an unresolved V gene, and why the rest are absent is not known. For this sample there are roughly 120,000 clones; roughly 80% appear just once. Roughly 2% of the sample comes from the top ten. The specimen sequenced was PBMCs. Receptor source: a woman aged 40-49 years in good health and CMV-seropositive.

V gene TRBV7-8 combines with J gene TRBJ2-7, with 7 nucleotides matching TRBD1. This CDR3 comprises 15 residues. CDR1 and CDR2 from the germline V gene are SGHVS and FQNEAQ. Trimming took 5 bases from V and 5 from J; bases not matched to a gene: 12. The CDR3 spells CASSIRAGGSNEQYF. CDR3 nucleotide sequence: TGTGCCAGCAGCATTCGGGCAGGGGGATCGAACGAGCAGTACTTC.

J is TRBJ1-1 and V is TRBV7-2, with unresolved D. CDR3 length equals 13 residues. The germline CDR1 and CDR2 sequences are SGHTA and FQGNSA. Between the trimmed V and J ends, which lost 2 bases and 1 base, there was a span of 5 bases. CDR3: CASSLQENTEAFF. CDR3 bases: TGTGCCAGCAGCTTACAGGAGAACACTGAAGCTTTCTTT.

The chain links TRBV13 to TRBJ1-5; weak D call: TRBD1 (5 bases). Germline CDR1 and CDR2: PRHDT and FYEKMQ (reference sequence). V dropped 2 bases and J dropped 6 bases, with 20 bases sitting between them. The CDR3 is 17 amino acids. This CDR3 is CASSLSRAGLRSQPQHF. The CDR3 DNA reads as TGTGCCAGCAGCTTATCCCGAGCGGGACTACGGAGTCAGCCCCAGCATTTT.

The chain employs TRBV5-1 and TRBJ2-7; 7 nucleotides match TRBD2. The J call may be wrong; the DNA end is better matched by TRBJ2-5. CDR1 SGHRS and CDR2 YFSETQ come from the germline V gene. The CDR3 contains 14 residues. The CDR3 region has the DNA TGCGCCAGCAGGGAGGGCGGGAGAACGGAGACCCAGTACTTC. Its protein is CASREGGRTETQYF.

V usage is TRBV28 and J usage is TRBJ2-3; the match to TRBD2 covers 15 bases. The CDR3 totals 17 residues. Germline-derived CDR1 and CDR2 are MDHEN and SYDVKM. V lost 4 bases to trimming and J lost 3 bases; unmatched junction nucleotides: 5. Written as DNA, the CDR3 is TGTGCCAGCAGTTGGACTAGCGGGGGGGCCCCTACAGATACGCAGTATTTT. It yields the protein CASSWTSGGAPTDTQYF.

The table lists this clone with a count of one. CDR3 region: CASSPRQGDTEAFF. CDR3 sequence (DNA): TGTGCCAGCAGCCCGAGACAGGGAGACACTGAAGCTTTCTTT. The chain is built from TRBV7-6 and TRBJ1-1; 7 bases agree with TRBD1. The CDR3 covers 14 residues. Germline values: CDR1 SGHVS, CDR2 FNYEAQ. The junction had 6 bases not matched to a gene; V was cut back by 5 bases and J by 3 bases.

The rearrangement uses TRBV30 and TRBJ2-7, with D possibly TRBD2 on 6 matching bases. V lost 1 base and J 3 bases, leaving 10 bases between the germline ends. CDR3 length: 13 amino acids. CDR1 and CDR2 (germline): GTSNPN, SVGIG (reference sequence). CDR3 sequence reads: CAWSEGRLYEQYF. The CDR3, as DNA: TGTGCCTGGAGTGAAGGGAGGCTCTACGAGCAGTACTTC.

This clone has just one count. The CDR3 nucleotides are TGTGCCAGCTCACCTTTGATGGGGGGGGACACTGAAGCTTTCTTT. It codes for CASSPLMGGDTEAFF. The chain uses TRBV18 and TRBJ1-1; maybe TRBD1 (5 bases). CDR1 KGHSH and CDR2 LQKENI come from the germline V gene. Trimming shortened V by 3 bases and J by 3 bases, and 14 bases separated the two germline ends. The CDR3 has 15 amino acids.

The chain employs TRBV2 and TRBJ1-6; 7 bases are a match to TRBD1. Trimming at V came to 6 bases and at J to 9 bases, leaving 14 bases not matched to a gene. The CDR3 totals 16 residues. Germline V lookup: CDR1 SNHLY, CDR2 FYNNEI. CDR3 nucleotides: TGTGCCAGCAGCTCCCCCCAGGTCAGGGGGAGTTCACCCCTCCACTTT. This encodes CASSSPQVRGSSPLHF.

This chain connects TRBV9 to TRBJ2-7, with 9 positions matching TRBD1. The CDR3 is 15 residues long. CDR1 and CDR2 from the germline V gene are SGDLS and YYNGEE. The V gene end was trimmed by 4 bases and the J gene end by 5 bases; junction bases not matched to a gene: 10. DNA of the CDR3: TGTGCCAGCAGCCCTGGACAGGGGCCGGGCGACGAGCAGTACTTC. Its protein is CASSPGQGPGDEQYF.

The CDR3 DNA reads as TGTGCCAGTAGTATAGCGGAGGGCCAGGGGGATCAGCCCCAGCATTTT. Encoded protein: CASSIAEGQGDQPQHF. This chain joins TRBV19 and TRBJ1-5, with 7 positions matching TRBD1. Germline CDR1 and CDR2: LNHDA and SQIVND (reference sequence). The trim removed 1 base at V and 5 bases at J, leaving 8 bases unmatched. This CDR3 comprises 16 residues.

The rearrangement joins TRBV5-8 to TRBJ2-1; 11 bases agree with TRBD1. This CDR3 comprises 16 residues. V lost 6 bases and J lost 4; bases outside the gene matches: 9. Per the germline V gene, CDR1 is SGHTS and CDR2 is YDEGEE. The CDR3 protein is CASTCGTGGVYNEQFF. The CDR3 bases are TGTGCCAGCACCTGCGGGACAGGGGGTGTTTACAATGAGCAGTTCTTC. Combining the CDR3 with reference TRBV5-8 and TRBJ2-1 gives the whole variable domain EAGVTQSPTHLIKTRGQQATLRCSPISGHTSVYWYQQALGLGLQFLLWYDEGEERNRGNFPPRFSGRQFPNYSSELNVNALELEDSALYLCASTCGTGGVYNEQFFGPGTRLTVL.

J is TRBJ1-2 and V is TRBV29-1, with TRBD1 matching over 8 bases. Trimming at V came to 6 bases and at J to 0 bases, leaving 15 bases not matched to a gene. The CDR3 length is 17 residues. The germline V gene encodes CDR1 SQVTM and CDR2 ANQGSEA. The chain's CDR3 is CSVARQGSTPSNYGYTF. CDR3 DNA: TGCAGCGTGGCCAGACAGGGGTCGACACCTTCTAACTATGGCTACACCTTC.

The chain is built from TRBV19 and TRBJ1-5; a possible D gene is TRBD1 (5 bases). With 9 bases removed from V and 5 bases from J, the gap between germline ends came to 17 bases. This CDR3 region has 14 residues. CDR1 is LNHDA and CDR2 is SQIVND in the germline V gene (reference sequence). CDR3 sequence reads: CASKPQGYYQPQHF. The CDR3 nucleotides read TGTGCCAGCAAACCTCAGGGTTACTATCAGCCCCAGCATTTT.

In this sample, this clone turned up once. The chain links TRBV27 to TRBJ2-7; perhaps TRBD1 as D (5 bases). Germline loops: CDR1 MNHEY, CDR2 SMNVEV (reference sequence). Trimming took 3 bases from V and 3 from J, leaving 12 bases between them. The CDR3 consists of 14 residues. CDR3 sequence reads: CASSFRTTIYEQYF. The CDR3 region has the DNA TGTGCCAGCAGTTTCCGGACAACGATCTACGAGCAGTACTTC.

The chain couples TRBV4-1 to TRBJ1-4; no clear D gene. Between the trimmed V and J ends, which lost 0 bases and 4 bases, there was a span of 9 bases. Germline values: CDR1 MGHRA, CDR2 YSYEKL. The CDR3 runs to 15 residues. CDR3 nucleotide sequence: TGCGCCAGCAGCCAAGATGGGAGAATTAATGAAAAACTGTTTTTT. Amino acids: CASSQDGRINEKLFF.

V usage is TRBV6-6 and J usage is TRBJ1-1, with 7 bases identical to TRBD1. V lost 2 bases to trimming and J lost 3 bases; unmatched junction nucleotides: 9. Germline assignment: CDR1 MNHNY and CDR2 SVGAGI (reference sequence). The CDR3 loop spans 16 amino acids. The CDR3 DNA sequence: TGTGCCAGCAGTTACCGCCCGACAGGGTGGGACACTGAAGCTTTCTTT. This encodes CASSYRPTGWDTEAFF.

This clone was counted only a few times. The V and J genes are TRBV4-3 and TRBJ1-2; tentatively, D is TRBD1 (6 bases). V lost 0 bases and J 5 bases, leaving 13 bases between the germline ends. Germline V gene data show CDR1 as LGHNA and CDR2 as YSLEER. This CDR3 has 15 residues. The CDR3 sequence is CASSQEGSQGYGYTF. The CDR3 nucleotides are TGCGCCAGCAGCCAAGAAGGCTCTCAGGGGTATGGCTACACCTTC.

Only a few counts were recorded for this clone. V and J are TRBV5-5 and TRBJ2-1; 10 bases fit TRBD2. Germline CDR1 SGHKS, CDR2 YYEKEE (reference sequence). The trim removed 1 base at V and 3 bases at J, leaving 1 base unmatched. The CDR3 has 15 residues. The CDR3 DNA sequence: TGTGCCAGCAGCTTGCCTAGCGGGGGCTACAATGAGCAGTTCTTC. This translates into CASSLPSGGYNEQFF. Using reference TRBV5-5 and TRBJ2-1 for the parts outside the CDR3, the full variable domain is DAGVTQSPTHLIKTRGQQVTLRCSPISGHKSVSWYQQVLGQGPQFIFQYYEKEERGRGNFPDRFSARQFPNYSSELNVNALLLGDSALYLCASSLPSGGYNEQFFGPGTRLTVL.

This clone appeared a few times. The V call is TRBV5-4, the J call TRBJ2-2; TRBD2 might be the D (6 bases). Germline values: CDR1 SGHNT, CDR2 YYREEE (reference sequence). The CDR3 runs 12 residues. V lost 5 bases, J lost 7 bases, and 9 bases lay in between. Here the CDR3 reads CASSRGYGELFF. In DNA, the CDR3 is TGTGCCAGCAGTCGGGGGTACGGGGAGCTGTTTTTT.

In its sample, this clone was seen once. This chain uses TRBV10-3 with TRBJ2-7, with D perhaps TRBD2 (6 bases). Trimming shortened V by 4 bases and J by 2 bases, and 12 bases separated the two germline ends. The germline V gene encodes CDR1 ENHRY and CDR2 SYGVKD. CDR3 length: 14 amino acids. CDR3 in amino acids: CAISGGGTTYEQYF. CDR3 in DNA: TGTGCCATCAGTGGTGGGGGGACCACCTACGAGCAGTACTTC.

The V and J genes are TRBV19 and TRBJ1-1; tentatively, D is TRBD1 (5 bases). Germline lookup yields CDR1 LNHDA and CDR2 SQIVND (reference sequence). The CDR3 spans 13 residues. With 5 bases removed from V and 6 bases from J, the gap between germline ends came to 13 bases. CDR3 nucleotide sequence: TGTGCCAGTAGTCGAGCAGGGCCCCCTGAAGCTTTCTTT. This sequence encodes CASSRAGPPEAFF. The whole variable domain, remainder taken from reference TRBV19 and TRBJ1-1, is DGGITQSPKYLFRKEGQNVTLSCEQNLNHDAMYWYRQDPGQGLRLIYYSQIVNDFQKGDIAEGYSVSREKKESFPLTVTSAQKNPTAFYLCASSRAGPPEAFFGQGTRLTVV.

The chain carries TRBV28 and TRBJ2-5; 8 nucleotides match TRBD1. Germline CDR1 reads MDHEN; CDR2 reads SYDVKM. Losses at the gene ends were 2 bases for V and 3 bases for J; bases not matched to a gene: 8. CDR3 length: 16 amino acids. The CDR3 reads CASSLNTHRGKETQYF. DNA for the CDR3: TGTGCCAGCAGTTTAAACACCCACAGGGGGAAAGAGACCCAGTACTTC.

This clone was recorded once. V usage is TRBV18 and J usage is TRBJ1-2; D uncertain. In germline, CDR1 is KGHSH, CDR2 LQKENI. The CDR3 is made up of 14 amino acids. Trimming took 3 bases from V and 4 from J, leaving 12 bases between them. DNA of the CDR3: TGTGCCAGCTCACCCGCCACGATGCGCTATGGCTACACCTTC. This sequence encodes CASSPATMRYGYTF.

This clone was detected only a few times. V gene TRBV7-3 combines with J gene TRBJ1-2; 7 bases fit TRBD1. The CDR3 sequence is 13 residues long. With 4 bases clipped from V and 4 bases from J, the junction kept 3 bases outside the gene matches. Germline values: CDR1 SGHTA, CDR2 FQGTGA. The CDR3 region has the DNA TGTGCCAGCAGCTCCGGGACAGTCTATGGCTACACCTTC. Protein product: CASSSGTVYGYTF.